The 25 T cell receptor beta chains presented below share a single source sample, sequenced in a study of T cell repertoires in cytomegalovirus infection. TCRdb processed the reads anew with MiXCR; each CDR3 protein has one entry. This sample has 450,000 to 650,000 distinct CDR3 sequences, with roughly 29% found just once. Sequencing was carried out using PBMCs. The receptors derive from a human donor in good health (CMV status not recorded). Some clones in this sample may be carry-over from other donors' samples.

The chain links TRBV18 to TRBJ1-2; 9 bases map to TRBD1. The germline CDR1 and CDR2 sequences are KGHSH and LQKENI. The CDR3 is made up of 14 amino acids. V was pared by 5 bases and J by 8 bases, with 9 bases of the junction left unmatched. CDR3 sequence reads: CASSWTGELGGYTF. DNA of the CDR3: TGTGCCAGCTCATGGACAGGGGAGCTGGGAGGCTACACCTTC. Based on the CDR3 plus reference TRBV18 and TRBJ1-2, the full variable domain is NAGVMQNPRHLVRRRGQEARLRCSPMKGHSHVYWYRQLPEEGLKFMVYLQKENIIDESGMPKERFSAEFPKEGPSILRIQQVVRGDSAAYFCASSWTGELGGYTFGSGTRLTVV.

This clonotype was counted only a few times. The rearrangement links TRBV11-3 to TRBJ2-2; tentative D call: TRBD1 (6 bases). This CDR3 is built from 15 residues. Trimming shortened V by 5 bases and J by 3 bases, and 13 bases separated the two germline ends. Germline CDR1 reads SGHNT; CDR2 reads YENEEA. CDR3 residues: CASSPTPGDTGELFF. The DNA of the CDR3 is TGTGCCAGCAGCCCGACCCCAGGGGACACCGGGGAGCTGTTTTTT.

This clonotype was counted many times. V is TRBV6-1 and J is TRBJ2-7; a weak D match, TRBD1 (6 bases). The germline V gene has CDR1 MNHNS and CDR2 SASEGT. Trimming pared 3 bases from V and 1 base from J, leaving 16 bases between. The CDR3 sequence is 16 residues long. CDR3 sequence: CASSEWDTDNSYEQYV. In DNA, the CDR3 is TGTGCCAGCAGTGAGTGGGACACCGATAATTCCTACGAGCAGTACGTC.

The chain couples TRBV4-1 to TRBJ1-1; 8 bases match TRBD1. This CDR3 spans 18 amino acids. CDR1 MGHRA and CDR2 YSYEKL come from the germline V gene. Trimming at V came to 0 bases and at J to 1 base, leaving 10 bases not matched to a gene. Written as DNA, the CDR3 is TGCGCCAGCAGCCAAGATGTGGGACAGGTCCTGGGGAACACTGAAGCTTTCTTT. This translates into CASSQDVGQVLGNTEAFF.

This clonotype was recorded a few times. The CDR3 here is CASSQDGYRTQYF. The DNA of the CDR3 is TGCGCCAGCAGCCAAGACGGGTATCGTACGCAGTATTTT. This sequence joins TRBV4-1 and TRBJ2-3; D is uncertain. The length of the CDR3 is 13 residues. Germline CDR1 and CDR2: MGHRA and YSYEKL. V lost 0 bases and J 8 bases, leaving 9 bases between the germline ends.

This clonotype was counted a few times. V and J are TRBV6-5 and TRBJ2-3, with 8 nucleotides matching TRBD2. CDR3 length: 16 residues. After removal of 2 bases from V and 0 bases from J, the junction contained 4 bases not matched to a gene. Germline CDR1 MNHEY, CDR2 SVGAGI. In DNA form, the CDR3 reads TGTGCCAGCAGTTACCCTAGCGGGTTGAGCACAGATACGCAGTATTTT. It translates to CASSYPSGLSTDTQYF.

The sample holds a few counts of this clonotype. The chain uses TRBV28 and TRBJ2-1, with 7 nucleotides matching TRBD2. This CDR3 spans 15 amino acids. Germline V gene lookup returns CDR1 MDHEN and CDR2 SYDVKM. The ends lost 2 bases at V and 15 bases at J; junction bases unmatched: 16. The CDR3 nucleotides read TGTGCCAGCAGTTTAGGTGCGGGAGTCATCCCCCAGCTGTTCTTC. This encodes CASSLGAGVIPQLFF.

Comments on this clonotype: Possible read error: a much larger clone is one base away. V and J are TRBV5-6 and TRBJ2-5; D not certain. Per the germline V gene, CDR1 is SGHDT and CDR2 is YYEEEE. This CDR3 region has 15 residues. V was pared by 0 bases and J by 3 bases, with 12 bases between. The CDR3: CASSLGLGCKETQYF. The CDR3 DNA is TGTGCCAGCAGCTTGGGGCTCGGGTGTAAAGAGACCCAGTACTTC.

The rearrangement uses TRBV4-3 and TRBJ2-3, with TRBD1 matching 7 bases. Germline lookup yields CDR1 LGHNA and CDR2 YSLEER. The CDR3 totals 13 residues. J was trimmed by 5 bases and V by 2 bases; bases with no gene match: 1. CDR3 DNA: TGCGCCAGCAGCCAACCAGGGGGAGATACGCAGTATTTT. It translates to CASSQPGGDTQYF.

This chain links TRBV7-9 with TRBJ1-4; D not resolved. The CDR3 is made up of 13 amino acids. V lost 5 bases and J 5 bases, leaving 9 bases between the germline ends. The V gene's germline CDR1 is SEHNR and CDR2 FQNEAQ (reference sequence). The CDR3: CASSDYVNEKLFF. CDR3 bases: TGTGCCAGCAGCGACTATGTCAATGAAAAACTGTTTTTT.

A few counts support this clonotype. The chain links TRBV7-2 to TRBJ1-1; D remains ambiguous. This CDR3 is built from 12 residues. The V gene lost 8 bases and the J gene lost 4 bases, with 11 bases spanning the gap. Looked up from germline, CDR1 is SGHTA and CDR2 is FQGNSA. This chain's CDR3 is CASGIFPTEAFF. CDR3 sequence (DNA): TGTGCCAGCGGGATTTTCCCCACTGAAGCTTTCTTT.

The chain couples TRBV2 to TRBJ1-6; possible D gene TRBD1, 5 bases. Germline lookup yields CDR1 SNHLY and CDR2 FYNNEI. This CDR3 comprises 14 residues. Deletions cut 4 bases from V and 9 bases from J, with 13 bases between. CDR3 nucleotide sequence: TGTGCCAGCAGTGCACTCCGGGGCGTTTCACCCCTCCACTTT. It encodes CASSALRGVSPLHF.

This clonotype has just a few counts. The gene calls are TRBV7-2 and TRBJ2-7; TRBD2 matches at 10 bases. The CDR3 covers 15 residues. Per the germline V gene, CDR1 is SGHTA and CDR2 is FQGNSA. Losses at the gene ends were 4 bases for V and 7 bases for J; bases not matched to a gene: 10. The CDR3 DNA follows: TGTGCCAGCAGCTCACAAGCGGGAGGGCCGTGGGAGCAGTACGTC. Translation: CASSSQAGGPWEQYV.

This sequence joins TRBV3-1 and TRBJ2-7; 8 bases fit TRBD1. The junction had 6 bases not matched to a gene; V was cut back by 1 base and J by 7 bases. This CDR3 has 14 amino acids. Germline CDR1 and CDR2: LGHDT and YNNKEL (reference sequence). CDR3 DNA sequence: TGTGCCAGCAGCCAAGGACAGGGGACGGGAGAGCAGTACGTC. Its protein is CASSQGQGTGEQYV.

This clonotype was found many times. J is TRBJ2-7 and V is TRBV7-9; 7 nucleotides agree with TRBD1. J was trimmed by 2 bases and V by 5 bases; bases with no gene match: 12. CDR1 SEHNR and CDR2 FQNEAQ come from the germline V gene (reference sequence). This CDR3 comprises 16 residues. CDR3 DNA: TGTGCCAGCAGCCAAGTACAGGGGCCCTACGCCTACGAGCAGTACTTC. Translated, it gives CASSQVQGPYAYEQYF.

The chain recombines TRBV10-3 with TRBJ2-3; 7 positions match TRBD1. Germline assignment: CDR1 ENHRY and CDR2 SYGVKD. The CDR3 extends over 17 amino acids. The V gene end was trimmed by 6 bases and the J gene end by 0 bases; junction bases not matched to a gene: 12. The CDR3 reads CAISPGQIGVSTDTQYF. In DNA form, the CDR3 reads TGTGCCATCAGCCCGGGACAGATAGGAGTTAGCACAGATACGCAGTATTTT.

A few counts support this clonotype. The V and J genes are TRBV11-2 and TRBJ2-1; 10 bases are a match to TRBD2. This CDR3 is built from 18 residues. From germline, CDR1 is SGHAT and CDR2 FQNNGV. The V gene end was trimmed by 1 base and the J gene end by 4 bases; junction bases not matched to a gene: 10. Here the CDR3 reads CASSLVSGRAYAYNEQFF. As DNA, the CDR3 is TGTGCCAGCAGCTTAGTGAGCGGGAGGGCGTATGCATACAATGAGCAGTTCTTC. The full variable domain, rest sourced from reference TRBV11-2 and TRBJ2-1, is EAGVAQSPRYKIIEKRQSVAFWCNPISGHATLYWYQQILGQGPKLLIQFQNNGVVDDSQLPKDRFSAERLKGVDSTLKIQPAKLEDSAVYLCASSLVSGRAYAYNEQFFGPGTRLTVL.

This chain connects TRBV4-3 to TRBJ2-1; TRBD1 or TRBD2 may be the D gene (5 bases each). Germline values: CDR1 LGHNA, CDR2 YSLEER. Trimming cost V 0 bases and J 7 bases, with 13 bases left between them. The CDR3 spans 15 residues. In nucleotides, the CDR3 is TGCGCCAGCAGCCAAGAAGATCAGGGCGGGAATGAGCAGTTCTTC. This gives the protein CASSQEDQGGNEQFF.

The V and J genes are TRBV27 and TRBJ2-3; D is ambiguous. The CDR3 loop spans 13 amino acids. CDR1 and CDR2 from the germline V gene are MNHEY and SMNVEV (reference sequence). Trimming pared 8 bases from V and 2 bases from J, leaving 11 bases between. The CDR3 loop reads CASHEGPTDTQYF. CDR3 in DNA: TGTGCCAGCCACGAAGGGCCCACAGATACGCAGTATTTT.

Regarding this clonotype: A read error is possible here, since a much larger clone lies one base away. This chain joins TRBV7-2 and TRBJ2-1, with 7 bases identical to TRBD2. The CDR3 has 15 amino acids. After removal of 5 bases from V and 1 base from J, the junction contained 5 bases not matched to a gene. Germline V gene sequence: CDR1 SGHTA, CDR2 FQGNSA. CDR3 sequence (DNA): TGTGCCAGCAGCCCAACAGCGGGGTCCTACAATGAGCAGTTCTTC. Protein product: CASSPTAGSYNEQFF.

Many counts were recorded for this clonotype. J is TRBJ2-7 and V is TRBV7-2; TRBD1 might be the D (7 bases). This CDR3 region has 15 residues. The germline V gene encodes CDR1 SGHTA and CDR2 FQGNSA. V was pared by 5 bases and J by 0 bases, with 14 bases between. DNA of the CDR3: TGTGCCAGCAGCCAGGGGGGCGTAAACTCCTACGAGCAGTACTTC. Its translation: CASSQGGVNSYEQYF.

The chain is built from TRBV6-6 and TRBJ2-7, with 8 bases aligning to TRBD1. The CDR3 has 14 residues. Germline trimming cut 6 bases from V and 2 bases from J; bases unmatched to any gene: 6. The germline V gene has CDR1 MNHNY and CDR2 SVGAGI (reference sequence). The CDR3 protein is CASSGTGGTYEQYF. In DNA, the CDR3 is TGTGCCAGCAGCGGAACAGGGGGGACCTACGAGCAGTACTTC.

The rearrangement links TRBV4-1 to TRBJ2-7, with a possible D match to TRBD2 (6 bases). Germline V gene lookup returns CDR1 MGHRA and CDR2 YSYEKL. The length of the CDR3 is 14 residues. Between the trimmed V and J ends, which lost 1 base and 3 bases, there was a span of 10 bases. The CDR3 here is CASSQAADYYEQYV. Written as DNA, the CDR3 is TGCGCCAGCAGCCAAGCTGCGGACTACTACGAGCAGTACGTC.

This chain joins TRBV6-1 and TRBJ2-1, with D perhaps matching TRBD2 (6 bases). Germline V gene sequence: CDR1 MNHNS, CDR2 SASEGT. CDR3 length equals 13 residues. V lost 6 bases and J lost 8, with 14 bases in between. The CDR3 here is CASRGGGRDEQFF. Written as DNA, the CDR3 is TGTGCCAGCAGGGGGGGTGGCAGGGATGAGCAGTTCTTC.

This clonotype has only a few counts. The gene calls are TRBV18 and TRBJ2-2; 7 positions agree with TRBD2. Germline lookup yields CDR1 KGHSH and CDR2 LQKENI. V dropped 4 bases and J dropped 4; count of bases not matched to a gene: 21. The CDR3 covers 20 residues. CDR3 in amino acids: CASSLADRKSGNVITGELFF. Written as DNA, the CDR3 is TGTGCCAGCTCACTGGCAGACAGAAAGAGCGGGAATGTGATCACCGGGGAGCTGTTTTTT.